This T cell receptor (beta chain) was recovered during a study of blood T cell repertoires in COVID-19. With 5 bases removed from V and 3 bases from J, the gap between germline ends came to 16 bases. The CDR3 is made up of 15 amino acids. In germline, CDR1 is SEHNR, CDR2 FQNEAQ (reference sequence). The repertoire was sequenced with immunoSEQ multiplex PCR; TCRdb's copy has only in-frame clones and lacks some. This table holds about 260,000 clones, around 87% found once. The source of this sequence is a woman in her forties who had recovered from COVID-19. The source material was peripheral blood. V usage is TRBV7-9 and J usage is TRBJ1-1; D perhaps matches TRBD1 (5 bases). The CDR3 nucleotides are TGTGCCAGCAGCGCCCCTGGGAGGGGCCACACTGAAGCTTTCTTT. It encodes CASSAPGRGHTEAFF.